This TCR beta chain was identified during a study of CD8+CD57+ T cells in acquired aplastic anemia. This clonotype was counted at least ten times. Investigators profiled TCR beta VDJ and CDR3 from genomic DNA template. TCRdb recomputed calls from the reads with MiXCR, one row per CDR3 protein. The table has some 130,000 distinct CDR3 sequences, more than 35% seen once. CDR3 length: 11 amino acids. Germline CDR1 ENHRY, CDR2 SYGVKD. Trimming took off 8 bases at V and 4 bases at J, with 8 bases between the two ends. V usage is TRBV10-3 and J usage is TRBJ1-1; a possible D gene is TRBD1 (5 bases). This TCR came from a human donor in good health, serving as a control. What was sequenced was sorted CD4+, CD8+, or CD8+CD57+ T cells (not recorded which) from PBMCs. The CDR3 reads CAISRGTEAFF. The CDR3 DNA reads TGTGCCATCTCTAGGGGCACTGAAGCTTTCTTT.